This TCR beta chain derives from a study of OX40 agonist ivuxolimab in advanced cancers. Clones were sequenced by immunoSEQ multiplex PCR, and TCRdb holds only the in-frame ones, with some missing. The data show about 54,000 clones, around 89% seen once. This CDR3 contains 13 residues. Germline lookup yields CDR1 KGHSH and CDR2 LQKENI. Trimming left V 10 bases short and J 5 bases short, with 15 bases between. The rearrangement links TRBV18 to TRBJ2-1; D is unresolved. This TCR came from an adult with an advanced solid tumor such as melanoma, head and neck, liver or kidney cancer. The sequenced sample was CD4+ or CD8+ T cells sorted from blood, obtained in a trial of the OX40 agonist ivuxolimab. CDR3 DNA sequence: TGTGCCACCCGCCCCCCGGATAACAATGAGCAGTTCTTC. Its protein product is CATRPPDNNEQFF.